This TCR beta chain was profiled in a study of CD8 T cells in ankylosing spondylitis. TCRdb called the 5' RACE reads again in MiXCR, with one record for every CDR3 protein. The repertoire consists of fewer than 200,000 distinct CDR3 sequences, with approximately 16% occurring once and the leading ten covering roughly 8%. This clonotype was seen more than once but under ten times. Its matching antigen is unknown. General observations from the study: Typical of ankylosing spondylitis blood, it appeared, was a TCR beta motif of under 10 highly homologous variants. Disease-linked clones had a CD8+ phenotype and relatively low frequency in peripheral blood. The clones that were linked to disease were reported to be significantly enriched in matched synovial fluid samples from ankylosing spondylitis patients. Past studies reported some motif variants in reactive arthritis synovial fluid and blood.

V lost 1 base and J lost 9; bases outside the gene matches: 5. The length of the CDR3 is 14 residues. The germline V gene encodes CDR1 SGHRS and CDR2 YFSETQ. The rearrangement joins TRBV5-1 to TRBJ2-1, with 9 bases matching TRBD2. The sample consisted of blood, either unsorted or a sorted T cell fraction (not recorded which). The source is a male donor with ankylosing spondylitis or in good health (not recorded which). The CDR3 here is CASSLTAGGGEQFF. The CDR3 DNA reads as TGCGCCAGCAGCTTGACAGCGGGGGGAGGTGAGCAGTTCTTC.